This is a list of T cell receptor beta chains from one sample in a study of cytomegalovirus exposure and HLA in healthy donors. The method was immunoSEQ multiplex PCR; TCRdb's version includes in-frame clones alone and lacks a portion of them. The repertoire holds under 200,000 clones, with roughly four fifths as singletons. Sequences were obtained from PBMCs. The source is a woman between 45 and 60 years old in good health and CMV-seropositive. Each CDR3 is given with its conserved first and last residue.

v_call cdr3_aa
TRBV5-1 CASSLEGGPYEQYF
TRBV27 CASSPGTSGGWEGITDTQYF
TRBV12-5 CASADRAVEAFF
TRBV23-1 CASSQFLETGACSGQPQHF
TRBV5-4 CASSFGENTEAFF
TRBV20-1 CSARGYNEQFF
TRBV7-9 CASSGRGRHAAFF
TRBV5-1 CASSSERGSSYNEQFF
TRBV5-6 CASSPLDRAGNTIYF
TRBV2 CASSEAQGPTEAFF
TRBV5-1 CASSNGGSTDTQYF
TRBV7-9 CASSPSPTDTQYF
TRBV5-6 CASSSIPGNGYTF
TRBV25-1 CARIGPGERKKLFF
TRBV9 CASSVGTRLTQETQYF
TRBV11-2 CASSQQSNQPQHF
TRBV4-2 CASSPTGTGGYGYTF
TRBV10-2 CASSGQGGGEQFF
TRBV11-2 CASSPRLAPRGTDTQYF
TRBV14 CASSENLNTEAFF
TRBV5-1 CASSSPGTSGGHEQFF
TRBV5-6 CASRLNGGREGNTIYF
TRBV5-5 CASSRIQGAAAYEQYF
TRBV5-5 CASSLAWASGANVLTF
TRBV5-1 CASSLDRRYSYGYTF
TRBV6-5 CASSYGDTTEAFF
TRBV5-1 CASSSPPTGGLNTEAFF
TRBV15 CATSAMTLTSTNTEAFF
TRBV11-2 CASSFLGGVGTEAFF
TRBV6-5 CASSAGFGNQPQHF
TRBV7-9 CASSSALNTEAFF